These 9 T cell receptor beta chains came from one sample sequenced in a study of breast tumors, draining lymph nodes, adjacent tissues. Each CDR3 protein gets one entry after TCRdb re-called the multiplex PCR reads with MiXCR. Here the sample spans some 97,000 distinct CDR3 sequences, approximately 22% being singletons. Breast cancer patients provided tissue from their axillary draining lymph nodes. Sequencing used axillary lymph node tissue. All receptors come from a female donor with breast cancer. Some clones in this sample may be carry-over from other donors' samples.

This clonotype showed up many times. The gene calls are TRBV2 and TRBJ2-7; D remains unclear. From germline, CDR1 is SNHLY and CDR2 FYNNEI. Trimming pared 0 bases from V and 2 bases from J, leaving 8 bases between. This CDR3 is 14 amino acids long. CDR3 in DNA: TGTGCCAGCAGTGAAGCGTACGCCACCTACGAGCAGTACTTC. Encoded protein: CASSEAYATYEQYF.

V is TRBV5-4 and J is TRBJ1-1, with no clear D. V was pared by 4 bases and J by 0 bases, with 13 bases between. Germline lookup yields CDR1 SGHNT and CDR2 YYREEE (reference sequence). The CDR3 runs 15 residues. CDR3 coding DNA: TGTGCCAGCAGCCCGTCCGAGGGCCTGAACACTGAAGCTTTCTTT. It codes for CASSPSEGLNTEAFF.

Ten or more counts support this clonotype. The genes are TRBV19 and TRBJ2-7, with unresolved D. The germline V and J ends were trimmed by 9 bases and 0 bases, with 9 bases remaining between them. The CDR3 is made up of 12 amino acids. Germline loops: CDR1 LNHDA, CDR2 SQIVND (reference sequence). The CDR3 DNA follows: TGTGCCAGCGAACATATCTCCTACGAGCAGTACTTC. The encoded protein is CASEHISYEQYF.

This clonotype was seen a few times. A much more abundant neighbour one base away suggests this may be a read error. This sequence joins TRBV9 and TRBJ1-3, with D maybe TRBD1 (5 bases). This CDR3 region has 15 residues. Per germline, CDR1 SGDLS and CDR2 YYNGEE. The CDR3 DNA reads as TGTGCCAGCAGCCCAAATGGGGCCTCTGGAGACACCATATATTTT. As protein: CASSPNGASGDTIYF.

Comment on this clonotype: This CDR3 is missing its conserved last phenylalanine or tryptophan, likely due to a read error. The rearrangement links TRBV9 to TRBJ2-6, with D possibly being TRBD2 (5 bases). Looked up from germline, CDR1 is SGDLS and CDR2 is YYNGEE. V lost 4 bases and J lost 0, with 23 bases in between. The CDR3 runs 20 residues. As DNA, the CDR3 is TGTGCCAGCAGCATCGGACCGGGAACTCAAAGGAGCTCTGGGGCCAACGTCCTGACTCTC. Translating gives CASSIGPGTQRSSGANVLTL.

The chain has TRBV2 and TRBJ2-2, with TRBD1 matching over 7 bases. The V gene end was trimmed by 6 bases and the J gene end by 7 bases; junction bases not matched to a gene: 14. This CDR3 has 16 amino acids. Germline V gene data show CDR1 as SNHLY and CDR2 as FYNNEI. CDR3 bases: TGTGCCAGCAGAGCCGGGACAGTTGGCCCCGACGGGGAGCTGTTTTTT. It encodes CASRAGTVGPDGELFF.

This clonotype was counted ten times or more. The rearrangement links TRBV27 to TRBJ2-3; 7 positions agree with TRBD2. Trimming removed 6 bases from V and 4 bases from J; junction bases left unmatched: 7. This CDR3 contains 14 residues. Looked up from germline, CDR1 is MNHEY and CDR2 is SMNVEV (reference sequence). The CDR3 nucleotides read TGTGCCAGCAGGATGCGGGAGAGGGCAGATACGCAGTATTTT. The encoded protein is CASRMRERADTQYF.

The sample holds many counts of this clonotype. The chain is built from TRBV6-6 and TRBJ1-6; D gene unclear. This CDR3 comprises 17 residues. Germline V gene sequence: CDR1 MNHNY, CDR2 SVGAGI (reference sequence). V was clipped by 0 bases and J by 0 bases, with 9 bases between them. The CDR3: CASSYSGRSSYNSPLHF. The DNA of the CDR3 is TGTGCCAGCAGTTACTCGGGCAGGAGCTCCTATAATTCACCCCTCCACTTT.

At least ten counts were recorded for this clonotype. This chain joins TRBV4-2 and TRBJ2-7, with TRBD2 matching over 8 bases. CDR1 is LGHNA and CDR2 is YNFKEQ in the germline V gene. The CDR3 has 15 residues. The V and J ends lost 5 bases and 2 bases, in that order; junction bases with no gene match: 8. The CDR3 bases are TGTGCCAGCAGCAGGACCCGGGAGGGTACCTACGAGCAGTACTTC. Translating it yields CASSRTREGTYEQYF.